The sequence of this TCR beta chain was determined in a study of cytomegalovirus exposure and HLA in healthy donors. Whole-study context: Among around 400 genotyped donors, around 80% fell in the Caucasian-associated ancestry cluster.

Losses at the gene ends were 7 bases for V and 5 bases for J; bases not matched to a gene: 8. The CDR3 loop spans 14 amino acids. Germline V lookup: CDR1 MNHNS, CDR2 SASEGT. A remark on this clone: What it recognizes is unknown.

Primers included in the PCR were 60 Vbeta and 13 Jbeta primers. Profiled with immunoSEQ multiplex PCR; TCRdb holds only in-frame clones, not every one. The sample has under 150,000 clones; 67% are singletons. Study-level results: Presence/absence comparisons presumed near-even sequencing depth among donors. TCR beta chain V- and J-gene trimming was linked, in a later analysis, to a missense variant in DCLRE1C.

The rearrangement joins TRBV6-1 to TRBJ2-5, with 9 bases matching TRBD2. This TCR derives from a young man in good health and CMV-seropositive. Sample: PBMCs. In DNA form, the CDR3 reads TGTGCCAGCACGGGACTAGCATTTACGGAGACCCAGTACTTC. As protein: CASTGLAFTETQYF.